Shown below are 10 T cell receptor beta chains from a single sample sequenced in a study of blood T cell repertoires in COVID-19. TCRdb's copy holds only in-frame clones and misses some; the assay was immunoSEQ multiplex PCR. The table lists approximately 92,000 clones, roughly 80% of them singletons. The sequencing input was peripheral blood. Receptors originate from a man aged 50-59 years who had recovered from COVID-19.

The CDR3 bases are TGTGCCAGCAGGACTAGCGGGGCCTACAATGAGCAGTTCTTC. Translating gives CASRTSGAYNEQFF. The chain recombines TRBV6-5 with TRBJ2-1; 11 positions agree with TRBD2. This CDR3 is built from 14 residues. The germline CDR1 and CDR2 sequences are MNHEY and SVGAGI. V lost 6 bases, J lost 2 bases, and 0 bases stayed unmatched.

The chain is built from TRBV19 and TRBJ1-2; 8 bases are a match to TRBD1. CDR3 length: 15 residues. V shed 4 bases and J 0 bases; nucleotides not matched to a gene: 4. From germline, CDR1 is LNHDA and CDR2 SQIVND (reference sequence). This CDR3 is CASSTGTGANYGYTF. The CDR3 nucleotides are TGTGCCAGTAGTACCGGGACAGGAGCTAACTATGGCTACACCTTC.

The gene calls are TRBV6-5 and TRBJ1-1; D is undetermined. Trimming left V 10 bases short and J 2 bases short, with 14 bases between. The germline CDR1 and CDR2 sequences are MNHEY and SVGAGI. There are 13 residues in the CDR3. The CDR3 region has the DNA TGTGCCACCCAGCGGGGAATTAACACTGAAGCTTTCTTT. This sequence encodes CATQRGINTEAFF.

The chain has TRBV6-5 and TRBJ1-4, with a tentative D call TRBD1 (5 bases). The germline V gene has CDR1 MNHEY and CDR2 SVGAGI. Trimming pared 0 bases from V and 3 bases from J, leaving 8 bases between. The CDR3 consists of 15 residues. CDR3 sequence: CASSYSGLSNEKLFF. DNA of the CDR3: TGTGCCAGCAGTTACTCGGGGCTATCTAATGAAAAACTGTTTTTT.

The genes are TRBV5-1 and TRBJ2-3; 10 nucleotides line up with TRBD1. Germline trimming cut 4 bases from V and 0 bases from J; bases unmatched to any gene: 2. CDR1 and CDR2 from the germline V gene are SGHRS and YFSETQ. This CDR3 contains 15 residues. The chain's CDR3 is CASSRGQGSTDTQYF. The CDR3 nucleotides read TGCGCCAGCAGCCGGGGACAGGGGAGCACAGATACGCAGTATTTT.

The genes are TRBV7-2 and TRBJ1-1; D not resolved. There are 15 residues in the CDR3. V lost 5 bases and J 1 base, leaving 14 bases between the germline ends. CDR1 and CDR2 from the germline V gene are SGHTA and FQGNSA. CDR3 loop: CASSPIAGRNTEAFF. Written as DNA, the CDR3 is TGTGCCAGCAGCCCAATTGCGGGGAGGAACACTGAAGCTTTCTTT.

This sequence joins TRBV28 and TRBJ2-3, with 12 nucleotides matching TRBD1. Germline V gene data show CDR1 as MDHEN and CDR2 as SYDVKM. V was clipped by 7 bases and J by 7 bases; unmatched bases: 15. There are 17 residues in the CDR3. CDR3 DNA: TGTGCCAGCATTTCTGCACCGGGACAGGGGGCGGGATATACGCAGTATTTT. Its protein is CASISAPGQGAGYTQYF.

The V gene is TRBV18, the J gene TRBJ1-2; 10 positions agree with TRBD1. The CDR3 covers 15 residues. Germline values: CDR1 KGHSH, CDR2 LQKENI. V dropped 5 bases and J dropped 0; count of bases not matched to a gene: 3. The CDR3 bases are TGTGCCAGCTCAACAGACAGGGGGCCTAACTATGGCTACACCTTC. Protein product: CASSTDRGPNYGYTF.

V and J are TRBV9 and TRBJ1-1, with 7 bases fitting TRBD1. V dropped 2 bases and J dropped 5; count of bases not matched to a gene: 6. Germline CDR1 and CDR2: SGDLS and YYNGEE. The CDR3 runs to 14 residues. CDR3 DNA sequence: TGTGCCAGCAGCGTTCAGGGGGAAGCGACTGAAGCTTTCTTT. Protein product: CASSVQGEATEAFF.

The V call is TRBV6-5, the J call TRBJ2-5, with D tentatively TRBD1 (5 bases). Per germline, CDR1 MNHEY and CDR2 SVGAGI. This CDR3 contains 14 residues. Between the trimmed V and J ends, which lost 0 bases and 4 bases, there was a span of 9 bases. CDR3 amino acids: CASSYSQGRETQYF. In nucleotides, the CDR3 is TGTGCCAGCAGTTACTCGCAGGGTCGAGAGACCCAGTACTTC.